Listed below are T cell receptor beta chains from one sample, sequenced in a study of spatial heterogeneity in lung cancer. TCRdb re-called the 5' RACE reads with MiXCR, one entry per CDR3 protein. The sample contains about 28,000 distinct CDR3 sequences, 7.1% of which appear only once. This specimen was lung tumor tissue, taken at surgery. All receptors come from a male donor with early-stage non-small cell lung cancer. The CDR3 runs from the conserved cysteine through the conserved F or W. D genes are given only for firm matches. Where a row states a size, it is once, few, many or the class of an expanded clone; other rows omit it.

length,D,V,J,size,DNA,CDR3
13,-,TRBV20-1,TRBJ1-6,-,TGCAGTGCTAGTCAGGGGATGAATTCACCCCTCCACTTT,CSASQGMNSPLHF
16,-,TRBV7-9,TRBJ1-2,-,TGTGCCAGCAGCTTAGCCGGGGGTAGTTCTAACTATGGCTACACCTTC,CASSLAGGSSNYGYTF
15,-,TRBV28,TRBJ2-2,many,TGTGCCAGCCTCCCGGCAGGGAGAGCCACCGGGGAGCTGTTTTTT,CASLPAGRATGELFF
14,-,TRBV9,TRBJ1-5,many,TGTGCCAGCAGCGTCGGGGGGTTGGATCAGCCCCAGCATTTT,CASSVGGLDQPQHF
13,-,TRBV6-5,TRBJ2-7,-,TGTGCCAGCAAACCGGGACGGGACTACGAGCAGTACTTC,CASKPGRDYEQYF
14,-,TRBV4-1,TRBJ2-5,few,TGCGCCAGCAGCCAAGAAATCCGCGTAGAGACCCAGTACTTC,CASSQEIRVETQYF
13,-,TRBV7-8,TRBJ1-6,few,TGTGCCAGCAGCTTAAGGGAGCGTTCACCCCTCCACTTT,CASSLRERSPLHF
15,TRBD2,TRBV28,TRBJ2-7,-,TGTGCCAGCAGTTTCATAGCGGGGGGCCCCTACGAGCAGTACTTC,CASSFIAGGPYEQYF
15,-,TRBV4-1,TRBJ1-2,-,TGCGCCAGCAGCCAAGAAGGGGCAGCTAACTATGGCTACACCTTC,CASSQEGAANYGYTF
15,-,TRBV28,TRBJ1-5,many,TGTGCCAGCAGTTTATTCGTCCAGGGAGATCAGCCCCAGCATTTT,CASSLFVQGDQPQHF
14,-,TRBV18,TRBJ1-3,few,TGTGCCAGCTCACCACCATATGGCGGAAACACCATATATTTT,CASSPPYGGNTIYF
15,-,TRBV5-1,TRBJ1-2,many,TGCGCCAGCAGCTTGAGTCGGGGAGTCCGAGATGGCTACACCTTC,CASSLSRGVRDGYTF
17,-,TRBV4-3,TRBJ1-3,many,TGCGCCAGCAGCCAAGTAGGGTCCGGGCTCTCTGGAAACACCATATATTTT,CASSQVGSGLSGNTIYF
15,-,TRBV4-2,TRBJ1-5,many,TGTGCCAGCAGCCAAGATGAGAATAACAGGCAGCCCCAGCATTTT,CASSQDENNRQPQHF
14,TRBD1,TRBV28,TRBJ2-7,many,TGTGCCAGCAGTTCTACAGGGGCCCTCTACGAGCAGTACTTC,CASSSTGALYEQYF
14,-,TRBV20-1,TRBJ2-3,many,TGCAGTGCTCGTGGACGGATCCGAGTGGATACGCAGTATTTT,CSARGRIRVDTQYF
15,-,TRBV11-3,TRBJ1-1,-,TGTGCCAGCAACCTTTCCCCGGGGTTGAGCCCTGAAGCTTTCTTT,CASNLSPGLSPEAFF
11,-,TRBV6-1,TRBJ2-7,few,TGTGCCAGCATCCAAGGCTACGAGCAGTACTTC,CASIQGYEQYF
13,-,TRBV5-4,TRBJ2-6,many,TGTGCCAGCTTCCACTCTGGGGCCAACGTCCTGACTTTC,CASFHSGANVLTF
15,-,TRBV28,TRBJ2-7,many,TGTGCCAGCACAGGGGGGGAGACAGGGGCCTACGAGCAGTACTTC,CASTGGETGAYEQYF
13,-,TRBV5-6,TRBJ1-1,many,TGTGCCAGCAGCTTGGCGGCAGGGTCTGAAGCTTTCTTT,CASSLAAGSEAFF
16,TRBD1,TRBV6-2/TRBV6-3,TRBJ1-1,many,TGTGCCAGCAGTTATCAGCCAGGGGGTTTTAGGACTGAAGCTTTCTTT,CASSYQPGGFRTEAFF
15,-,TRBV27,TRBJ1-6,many,TGTGCCAGCAGTTCCACTCGGTCCAGTAATTCACCCCTCCACTTT,CASSSTRSSNSPLHF
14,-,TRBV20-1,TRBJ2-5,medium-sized,TGCAGTGCAAGTGGGGTAGCTTCGTGGGAGACCCAGTACTTC,CSASGVASWETQYF
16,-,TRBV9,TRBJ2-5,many,TGTGCCAGCAGCCCCCAAGGTGGCAGGCCACAAGAGACCCAGTACTTC,CASSPQGGRPQETQYF
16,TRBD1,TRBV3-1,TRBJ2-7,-,TGTGCCAGCAGCCAAGATTCCGGACAGGGCTCCTACGAGCAGTACTTC,CASSQDSGQGSYEQYF
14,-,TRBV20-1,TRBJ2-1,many,TGCAGTGCTAGACGGTCCACAACCAACAATGAGCAGTTCTTC,CSARRSTTNNEQFF
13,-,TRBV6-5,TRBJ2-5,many,TGTGCCAGCAGTTTCCCCGCCGGAGAGACCCAGTACTTC,CASSFPAGETQYF
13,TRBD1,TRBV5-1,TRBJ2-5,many,TGCGCCAGCAGCCAGGGACAGGAAGAGACCCAGTACTTC,CASSQGQEETQYF
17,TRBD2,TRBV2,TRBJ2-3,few,TGTGCCAGCAGTGAGGGGACTAGCGGGGGTTTGGGAGATACGCAGTATTTT,CASSEGTSGGLGDTQYF
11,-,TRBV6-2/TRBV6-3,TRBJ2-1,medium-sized,TGTGCCAGCAGTTACTCTTATGAGCAGTTCTTC,CASSYSYEQFF
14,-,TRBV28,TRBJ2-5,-,TGTGCCAGCCGTTTAGGGGGGGCTGATGAGACCCAGTACTTC,CASRLGGADETQYF
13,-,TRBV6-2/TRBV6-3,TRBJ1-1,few,TGTGCCAGCAGGAGTAGCGGTCGCACTGAAGCTTTCTTT,CASRSSGRTEAFF
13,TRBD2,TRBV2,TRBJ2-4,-,TGTGCCAGCAAGCTAGCGGACAAAAACATTCAGTACTTC,CASKLADKNIQYF
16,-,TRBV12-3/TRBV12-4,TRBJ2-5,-,TGTGCCAGCAGTGAAGGGACATTCCCCGCCCAAGAGACCCAGTACTTC,CASSEGTFPAQETQYF
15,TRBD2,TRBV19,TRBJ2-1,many,TGTGCCAGTAGTCGGACTAGCGGGGGGTACAATGAGCAGTTCTTC,CASSRTSGGYNEQFF
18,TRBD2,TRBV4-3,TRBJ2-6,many,TGCGCCAGCAGCCAAGCTCCTAGCGGGGGGCTTGGGGCCAACGTCCTGACTTTC,CASSQAPSGGLGANVLTF
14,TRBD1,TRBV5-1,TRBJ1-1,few,TGCGCCAGCAGCACTACAGGGGGCAGGACTGAAGCTTTCTTT,CASSTTGGRTEAFF
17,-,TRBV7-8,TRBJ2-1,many,TGTGCCAGCAGCCCCTGGGTGGGACGTAGCTCCTACAATGAGCAGTTCTTC,CASSPWVGRSSYNEQFF
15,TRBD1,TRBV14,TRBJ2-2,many,TGTGCCAGCAGCCAGCTGGACAGGGCCGACGGGGAGCTGTTTTTT,CASSQLDRADGELFF
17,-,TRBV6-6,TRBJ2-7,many,TGTGCCAGCAGTTACTCGATATCACGCCGAAGGGCCTACGAGCAGTACTTC,CASSYSISRRRAYEQYF
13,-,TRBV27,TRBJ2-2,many,TGTGCCAGCAGGGGTAGCTCGGGCGGGGAGCTGTTTTTT,CASRGSSGGELFF
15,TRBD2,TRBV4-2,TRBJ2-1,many,TGTGCCAGCAGCCTAGGGCGGGAGCCCTACAATGAGCAGTTCTTC,CASSLGREPYNEQFF
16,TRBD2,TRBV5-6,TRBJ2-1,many,TGTGCCAGCACCTATCTAGCGGGGGGGCGTAGCGATGAGCAGTTCTTC,CASTYLAGGRSDEQFF
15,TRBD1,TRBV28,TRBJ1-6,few,TGTGCCAGCCAAGTCCCGACAGGGGACAATTCACCCCTCCACTTT,CASQVPTGDNSPLHF
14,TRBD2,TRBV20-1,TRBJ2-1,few,TGCAGTGCCGTCGACAGCGGGGTGTTTAATGAGCAGTTCTTC,CSAVDSGVFNEQFF
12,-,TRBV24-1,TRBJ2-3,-,TGTGCCACCAGTTCGGGACCAGATACGCAGTATTTT,CATSSGPDTQYF
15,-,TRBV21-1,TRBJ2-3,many,TGTGCCAGCGCGGGACTTCGTTCTAGCACAGATACGCAGTATTTT,CASAGLRSSTDTQYF
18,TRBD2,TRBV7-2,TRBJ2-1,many,TGTGCCAGCAGCTTAGTTAGCGGGGGCCGCAGCTCCTACAATGAGCAGTTCTTC,CASSLVSGGRSSYNEQFF
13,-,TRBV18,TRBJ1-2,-,TGTGCCAGCTCAATGGACAGCGCAGTAGGCTACACCTTC,CASSMDSAVGYTF